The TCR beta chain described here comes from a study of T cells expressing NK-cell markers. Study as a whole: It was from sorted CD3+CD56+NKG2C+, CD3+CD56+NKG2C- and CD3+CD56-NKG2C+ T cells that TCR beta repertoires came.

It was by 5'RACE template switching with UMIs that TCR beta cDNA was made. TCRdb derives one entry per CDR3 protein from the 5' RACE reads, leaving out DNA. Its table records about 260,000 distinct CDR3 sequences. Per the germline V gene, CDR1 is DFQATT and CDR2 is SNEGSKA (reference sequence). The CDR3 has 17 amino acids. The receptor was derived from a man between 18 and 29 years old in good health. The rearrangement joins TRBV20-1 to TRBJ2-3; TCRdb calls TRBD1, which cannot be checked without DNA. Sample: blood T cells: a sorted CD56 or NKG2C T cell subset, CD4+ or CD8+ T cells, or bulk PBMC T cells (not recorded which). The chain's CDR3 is CSARANRGHGYADTQYF.